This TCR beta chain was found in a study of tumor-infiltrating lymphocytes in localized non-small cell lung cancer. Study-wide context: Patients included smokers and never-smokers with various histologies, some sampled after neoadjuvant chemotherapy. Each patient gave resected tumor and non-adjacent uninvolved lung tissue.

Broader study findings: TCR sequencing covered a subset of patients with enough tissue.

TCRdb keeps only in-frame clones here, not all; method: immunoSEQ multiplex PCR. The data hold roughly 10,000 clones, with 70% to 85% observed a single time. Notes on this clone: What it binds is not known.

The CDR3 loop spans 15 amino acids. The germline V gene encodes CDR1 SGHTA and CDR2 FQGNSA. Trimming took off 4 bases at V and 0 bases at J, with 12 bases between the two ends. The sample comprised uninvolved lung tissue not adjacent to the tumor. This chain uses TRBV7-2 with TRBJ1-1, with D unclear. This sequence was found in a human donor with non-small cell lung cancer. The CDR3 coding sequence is TGTGCCAGCAGCTATCAGATTGACTTGAACACTGAAGCTTTCTTT. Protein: CASSYQIDLNTEAFF.